These 22 T cell receptor beta chains came from one sample sequenced in a study of shared clonotypes between healthy human individuals. Using immunoSEQ multiplex PCR, the repertoire was profiled, and TCRdb retains in-frame clones only, with some absent. The data contain about 2.1 million clones, roughly 95% of them seen just once; the ten biggest clones take up around 1.7%. Positively selected for CCR7, the CD45RO-negative cells used as naive CD8 cells excluded terminally differentiated effector memory CD45RA+ cells. The sequencing sample was made of naive CD8+ T cells from PBMCs. Every receptor here comes from a man in his late teens or twenties in good health. Some clones in this sample may be carry-over from other donors' samples.

The V call is TRBV5-1, the J call TRBJ2-7, with TRBD2 matching over 10 bases. This CDR3 spans 17 amino acids. Germline CDR1 reads SGHRS; CDR2 reads YFSETQ. The V gene end was trimmed by 0 bases and the J gene end by 0 bases; junction bases not matched to a gene: 6. The CDR3: CASSLALRLAGSYEQYF. CDR3 coding DNA: TGCGCCAGCAGCTTGGCCCTACGACTAGCGGGCTCCTACGAGCAGTACTTC.

This chain uses TRBV5-6 with TRBJ2-2; D unclear. Germline CDR1 is SGHDT and CDR2 is YYEEEE. Trimming removed 4 bases from V and 6 bases from J, with 13 bases in between. There are 14 residues in the CDR3. This chain's CDR3 is CASSNQLRPGELFF. In nucleotides, the CDR3 is TGTGCCAGCAGCAACCAATTGCGACCCGGGGAGCTGTTTTTT.

The rearrangement uses TRBV5-1 and TRBJ2-1; 10 bases align to TRBD2. Germline V lookup: CDR1 SGHRS, CDR2 YFSETQ. Trimming took 8 bases from V and 7 from J; bases not matched to a gene: 24. This CDR3 has 19 residues. This CDR3 reads CASWLIPSGRLGVRNEQFF. The CDR3 region has the DNA TGCGCCAGTTGGCTAATCCCTAGCGGGAGATTGGGGGTAAGAAATGAGCAGTTCTTC.

The chain has TRBV28 and TRBJ2-7, with 9 bases that match TRBD2. After removal of 2 bases from V and 5 bases from J, the junction contained 7 bases not matched to a gene. Germline assignment: CDR1 MDHEN and CDR2 SYDVKM. The CDR3 consists of 15 residues. CDR3 nucleotides: TGTGCCAGCAGTTTAGTAGCGGGAGCCTCACACGAGCAGTACTTC. Its translation: CASSLVAGASHEQYF.

This chain uses TRBV5-6 with TRBJ1-1; the D gene is possibly TRBD1 (6 bases). The CDR3 is made up of 11 amino acids. Trimming shortened V by 4 bases and J by 7 bases, and 8 bases separated the two germline ends. Germline CDR1 SGHDT, CDR2 YYEEEE. CDR3 bases: TGTGCCAGCAGCACAGGGATTGAAGCTTTCTTT. This sequence encodes CASSTGIEAFF.

J is TRBJ2-2 and V is TRBV27, with TRBD2 matching 10 bases. This CDR3 spans 15 amino acids. The trim removed 7 bases at V and 5 bases at J, leaving 7 bases unmatched. CDR1 is MNHEY, CDR2 SMNVEV, per germline (reference sequence). CDR3 sequence: CASTPGGLATGELFF. The CDR3 nucleotides are TGTGCCAGCACCCCAGGGGGACTAGCGACCGGGGAGCTGTTTTTT.

In its sample, this clone was seen a few times. The rearrangement links TRBV10-3 to TRBJ1-1; possibly TRBD1 for D (5 bases). CDR3 length: 14 amino acids. V lost 7 bases, J lost 1 base, and 13 bases lay in between. Germline lookup yields CDR1 ENHRY and CDR2 SYGVKD. This chain's CDR3 is CAIKDTLQNTEAFF. CDR3 coding DNA: TGTGCCATCAAGGACACCTTACAGAACACTGAAGCTTTCTTT.

The chain employs TRBV7-9 and TRBJ2-7; 7 bases are a match to TRBD1. Germline assignment: CDR1 SEHNR and CDR2 FQNEAQ (reference sequence). The CDR3 is 15 amino acids. V shed 5 bases, J shed 3 bases, and the junction held 10 bases outside the gene matches. The DNA for the CDR3 is TGTGCCAGCAGCGCATCCGGGACAGTAGTCTACGAGCAGTACTTC. It translates to CASSASGTVVYEQYF.

About this clone itself: Other DNA sequences in the same sample also yield this CDR3. This rearrangement joins TRBV27 to TRBJ2-7; D may be TRBD1 (5 bases). This CDR3 has 13 residues. The V end was cut by 2 bases, the J end by 3 bases, with 8 bases between. The V gene's germline CDR1 is MNHEY and CDR2 SMNVEV (reference sequence). CDR3 region: CASSLTGDYEQYF. The CDR3 nucleotides are TGTGCCAGCAGTTTAACAGGAGACTACGAGCAGTACTTC.

V is TRBV10-3 and J is TRBJ2-7, with 9 bases matching TRBD2. Germline CDR1 ENHRY, CDR2 SYGVKD. The CDR3 has 18 amino acids. V dropped 0 bases and J dropped 0; count of bases not matched to a gene: 9. CDR3 region: CAISESLAGHRSSYEQYF. For the CDR3, the DNA is TGTGCCATCAGTGAGTCCCTAGCGGGGCACCGAAGCTCCTACGAGCAGTACTTC.

V is TRBV28 and J is TRBJ2-6; D gene unclear. The CDR3 extends over 19 amino acids. V was trimmed by 1 base and J by 0 bases, leaving 16 bases between them. CDR1 is MDHEN, CDR2 SYDVKM, per germline. The chain's CDR3 is CASSLSRADGSSGANVLTF. CDR3 coding DNA: TGTGCCAGCAGTTTATCTCGGGCCGACGGATCCTCTGGGGCCAACGTCCTGACTTTC.

This clone was picked up a small number of times. Other nucleotide sequences in the sample specify the same CDR3. This chain joins TRBV30 and TRBJ2-7; D is ambiguous. This CDR3 is built from 11 residues. The germline V and J ends were trimmed by 0 bases and 0 bases, with 0 bases remaining between them. Germline V lookup: CDR1 GTSNPN, CDR2 SVGIG (reference sequence). CDR3 DNA: TGTGCCTGGAGTGTCTCCTACGAGCAGTACTTC. Protein product: CAWSVSYEQYF. Full variable domain (remainder filled in from reference TRBV30 and TRBJ2-7): SQTIHQWPATLVQPVGSPLSLECTVEGTSNPNLYWYRQAAGRGLQLLFYSVGIGQISSEVPQNLSASRPQDRQFILSSKKLLLSDSGFYLCAWSVSYEQYFGPGTRLTVT.

V usage is TRBV19 and J usage is TRBJ1-5; TRBD1 aligns across 11 bases. The CDR3 sequence is 17 residues long. The germline gives CDR1 LNHDA, CDR2 SQIVND (reference sequence). V lost 8 bases, J lost 5 bases, and 14 bases stayed unmatched. The CDR3: CASDGLRDRGGDQPQHF. DNA for the CDR3: TGTGCCAGTGACGGGCTTCGGGACAGGGGGGGAGATCAGCCCCAGCATTTT.

This rearrangement joins TRBV6-1 to TRBJ1-3; maybe TRBD1 (5 bases). Trimming left V 0 bases short and J 7 bases short, with 19 bases between. The CDR3 extends over 17 amino acids. From germline, CDR1 is MNHNS and CDR2 SASEGT. The CDR3 reads CASSEAGRVRASNTIYF. The CDR3 coding sequence is TGTGCCAGCAGTGAAGCGGGCAGGGTACGGGCTTCGAACACCATATATTTT.

The chain carries TRBV27 and TRBJ2-7, with D perhaps TRBD1 (6 bases). This CDR3 has 15 residues. The V end was cut by 5 bases, the J end by 3 bases, with 17 bases between. Germline CDR1 MNHEY, CDR2 SMNVEV (reference sequence). CDR3 sequence reads: CASSPRQASHYEQYF. The DNA of the CDR3 is TGTGCCAGCAGTCCCCGACAGGCCAGCCACTACGAGCAGTACTTC.

J is TRBJ2-7 and V is TRBV2; no reliable D call. This CDR3 has 15 amino acids. The V gene lost 2 bases and the J gene lost 2 bases, with 13 bases spanning the gap. Germline V gives CDR1 SNHLY, CDR2 FYNNEI. The CDR3 DNA sequence: TGTGCCAGCAGTGAAATATCCGGGCGGACCTACGAGCAGTACTTC. This encodes CASSEISGRTYEQYF.

The V call is TRBV29-1, the J call TRBJ2-3; 15 positions match TRBD2. The CDR3 loop spans 16 amino acids. Germline CDR1 and CDR2: SQVTM and ANQGSEA. J gave up 6 bases and V 6 bases, and 10 bases lay outside the gene matches. The CDR3 DNA reads TGCAGCGTCCCTGGACTAGCGGGAGGGCCGTATGATACGCAGTATTTT. Translation gives CSVPGLAGGPYDTQYF.

The chain employs TRBV5-4 and TRBJ1-5; possible D gene TRBD1, 5 bases. Germline V gene data show CDR1 as SGHNT and CDR2 as YYREEE (reference sequence). V gave up 1 base and J gave up 6 bases, with 8 bases separating them. This CDR3 comprises 13 residues. The CDR3: CASSLRGSQPQHF. The DNA of the CDR3 is TGTGCCAGCAGCTTGCGGGGGAGTCAGCCCCAGCATTTT.

V is TRBV7-3 and J is TRBJ2-7; TRBD2 matches at 9 bases. Germline CDR1 is SGHTA and CDR2 is FQGTGA. This CDR3 is built from 15 residues. Losses at the gene ends were 4 bases for V and 5 bases for J; bases not matched to a gene: 9. The CDR3 is CASSYEAGGWDEQYF. CDR3 nucleotide sequence: TGTGCCAGCAGCTACGAAGCGGGAGGATGGGACGAGCAGTACTTC.

Only one count was recorded for this clone. The V call is TRBV27, the J call TRBJ2-7; maybe TRBD2 (5 bases). Germline values: CDR1 MNHEY, CDR2 SMNVEV (reference sequence). V was trimmed by 4 bases and J by 2 bases, leaving 12 bases between them. This CDR3 is built from 14 residues. CDR3 amino acids: CASSSVDGTYEQYF. The CDR3 bases are TGTGCCAGCAGTTCGGTCGACGGGACCTACGAGCAGTACTTC.

The chain employs TRBV28 and TRBJ1-2; a weak D match, TRBD1 (5 bases). The V gene's germline CDR1 is MDHEN and CDR2 SYDVKM. The germline V and J ends were trimmed by 5 bases and 0 bases, with 13 bases remaining between them. The length of the CDR3 is 15 residues. CDR3 amino acids: CASSISRGANYGYTF. CDR3 bases: TGTGCCAGCAGTATTTCGAGGGGAGCTAACTATGGCTACACCTTC.

The chain recombines TRBV27 with TRBJ2-5, with D possibly matching TRBD2 (6 bases). Per germline, CDR1 MNHEY and CDR2 SMNVEV (reference sequence). Trimming removed 4 bases from V and 4 bases from J, with 19 bases in between. The CDR3 extends over 16 amino acids. CDR3 amino acids: CASSSPGASPGETQYF. DNA of the CDR3: TGTGCCAGCAGTTCACCGGGAGCCTCGCCAGGAGAGACCCAGTACTTC.